The 15 T cell receptor beta chains in this list originate from one sample, sequenced in a study of cytomegalovirus exposure and HLA in healthy donors. Repertoires were generated with immunoSEQ multiplex PCR, while TCRdb's copy carries only in-frame clones and drops some. This sample has fewer than 250,000 clones, with about 82% found just once. Sequenced material: PBMCs. The receptors derive from a woman between 18 and 29 years old in good health and CMV-seronegative.

V is TRBV19 and J is TRBJ1-5; 7 bases are shared with TRBD1. The trim removed 9 bases at V and 1 base at J, leaving 12 bases unmatched. CDR3 length: 16 amino acids. Germline-derived CDR1 and CDR2 are LNHDA and SQIVND (reference sequence). This CDR3 reads CASGTASSWSNQPQHF. DNA of the CDR3: TGTGCCAGCGGGACAGCGTCCTCGTGGAGCAATCAGCCCCAGCATTTT.

This rearrangement joins TRBV14 to TRBJ1-4; D remains unclear. V was cut by 4 bases and J by 6 bases, with 9 bases left in between. The CDR3 runs to 13 residues. CDR1 is SGHDN and CDR2 is FVKESK in the germline V gene. The CDR3 loop is CASSPNLYEKLFF. CDR3 in DNA: TGTGCCAGCAGCCCCAATTTGTATGAAAAACTGTTTTTT.

This clone was recorded a few times. J is TRBJ2-7 and V is TRBV19, with 8 bases matching TRBD2. V lost 1 base and J lost 2; bases outside the gene matches: 4. CDR3 length equals 15 residues. Germline assignment: CDR1 LNHDA and CDR2 SQIVND (reference sequence). The CDR3 is CASSIGGTRTYEQYF. CDR3 bases: TGTGCCAGTAGTATAGGAGGGACTAGGACCTACGAGCAGTACTTC.

This clone was recorded only once. The chain combines TRBV29-1 with TRBJ2-2; TRBD1 might be the D (5 bases). The V and J ends lost 7 bases and 2 bases respectively, with 14 bases between them. The V gene's germline CDR1 is SQVTM and CDR2 ANQGSEA. The CDR3 loop spans 14 amino acids. CDR3 sequence: CSGGQGLNTGELFF. CDR3 bases: TGCAGCGGGGGTCAGGGATTAAACACCGGGGAGCTGTTTTTT.

The chain recombines TRBV5-4 with TRBJ2-5; D possibly corresponds to TRBD2 (5 bases). The V gene's germline CDR1 is SGHNT and CDR2 YYREEE (reference sequence). V was pared by 0 bases and J by 1 base, with 13 bases between. The CDR3 runs 16 residues. DNA of the CDR3: TGTGCCAGCAGCTTGGGCCTAATCGGAGGCCAAGAGACCCAGTACTTC. Amino acid sequence: CASSLGLIGGQETQYF. Complete variable domain (other parts from reference TRBV5-4 and TRBJ2-5): ETGVTQSPTHLIKTRGQQVTLRCSSQSGHNTVSWYQQALGQGPQFIFQYYREEENGRGNFPPRFSGLQFPNYSSELNVNALELDDSALYLCASSLGLIGGQETQYFGPGTRLLVL.

This clone was found a few times. The rearrangement uses TRBV18 and TRBJ1-1; 7 nucleotides line up with TRBD1. This CDR3 has 14 amino acids. The germline CDR1 and CDR2 sequences are KGHSH and LQKENI. Losses at the gene ends were 4 bases for V and 0 bases for J; bases not matched to a gene: 2. CDR3 sequence (DNA): TGTGCCAGCTCACGGACAGGCATGAACACTGAAGCTTTCTTT. Protein product: CASSRTGMNTEAFF.

This chain links TRBV5-1 with TRBJ1-2, with 7 bases that match TRBD1. V trimming: 0 bases; J trimming: 3 bases; junction bases outside the gene matches: 5. The CDR3 contains 15 residues. Per germline, CDR1 SGHRS and CDR2 YFSETQ. CDR3 loop: CASSLDRGAYYGYTF. CDR3 in DNA: TGCGCCAGCAGCTTGGACAGGGGCGCCTACTATGGCTACACCTTC.

V usage is TRBV27 and J usage is TRBJ2-7; TRBD2 is a possible D gene (5 bases). V shed 3 bases and J shed 3 bases, with 21 bases lying between them. CDR1 MNHEY and CDR2 SMNVEV come from the germline V gene (reference sequence). CDR3 length: 17 amino acids. The CDR3 DNA is TGTGCCAGCAGTTTGACTCCCTCCCTCACGAGCGGCTACGAGCAGTACTTC. Its translation: CASSLTPSLTSGYEQYF.

CDR3 loop: CSVVRGSLNTEAFF. The CDR3 nucleotides read TGCAGCGTTGTTCGAGGCAGCTTGAACACTGAAGCTTTCTTT. The rearrangement links TRBV29-1 to TRBJ1-1; D unresolved. The CDR3 loop spans 14 amino acids. V was clipped by 4 bases and J by 0 bases, with 12 bases between them. Germline values: CDR1 SQVTM, CDR2 ANQGSEA.

The genes are TRBV9 and TRBJ2-2; TRBD2 aligns across 8 bases. V lost 1 base and J lost 2; bases outside the gene matches: 1. Per germline, CDR1 SGDLS and CDR2 YYNGEE. The CDR3 runs to 15 residues. The CDR3 sequence is CASSVTSGNTGELFF. As DNA, the CDR3 is TGTGCCAGCAGCGTAACTAGCGGAAACACCGGGGAGCTGTTTTTT.

The rearrangement joins TRBV9 to TRBJ2-5; D is perhaps TRBD2 (6 bases). V lost 1 base to trimming and J lost 0 bases, with 13 bases between them. This CDR3 is built from 16 residues. CDR1 SGDLS and CDR2 YYNGEE come from the germline V gene. The CDR3, as DNA: TGTGCCAGCAGCGTACCCGGGACTCGGTACCAAGAGACCCAGTACTTC. It encodes CASSVPGTRYQETQYF. Variable domain in full (rest from reference TRBV9 and TRBJ2-5): DSGVTQTPKHLITATGQRVTLRCSPRSGDLSVYWYQQSLDQGLQFLIQYYNGEERAKGNILERFSAQQFPDLHSELNLSSLELGDSALYFCASSVPGTRYQETQYFGPGTRLLVL.

The V call is TRBV9, the J call TRBJ2-4; maybe TRBD2 (5 bases). The V and J ends lost 5 bases and 7 bases respectively, with 10 bases between them. This CDR3 has 12 amino acids. The germline V gene encodes CDR1 SGDLS and CDR2 YYNGEE. CDR3 amino acids: CASSDRGNIQYF. The CDR3, as DNA: TGTGCCAGCAGTGACCGCGGGAACATTCAGTACTTC.

CDR3 sequence reads: CASSVLAENNEQFF. The CDR3 nucleotides read TGTGCCAGCAGTGTACTAGCGGAAAACAATGAGCAGTTCTTC. The chain joins TRBV2 to TRBJ2-1; 8 bases agree with TRBD2. CDR1 and CDR2 from the germline V gene are SNHLY and FYNNEI. Losses at the gene ends were 4 bases for V and 5 bases for J; bases not matched to a gene: 4. This CDR3 comprises 14 residues.

The rearrangement uses TRBV29-1 and TRBJ1-2, with D unresolved. There are 13 residues in the CDR3. From germline, CDR1 is SQVTM and CDR2 ANQGSEA. Trimming removed 2 bases at V and 4 bases at J, with 11 bases between. In nucleotides, the CDR3 is TGCAGCGTTGAAATCCAATCGGGCTATGGCTACACCTTC. It translates to CSVEIQSGYGYTF.

The chain has TRBV6-5 and TRBJ1-5; D gene unclear. Germline-derived CDR1 and CDR2 are MNHEY and SVGAGI. CDR3 length: 15 residues. Trimming took 0 bases from V and 5 from J, leaving 11 bases between them. The CDR3 spells CASSYSRGRHQPQHF. CDR3 in DNA: TGTGCCAGCAGTTACTCGAGAGGGAGGCATCAGCCCCAGCATTTT.